The 2 T cell receptor beta chains reported below all come from one sample, sequenced in a study of cytomegalovirus exposure and HLA in healthy donors. PCR used 60 Vbeta primers and 13 Jbeta primers. TCRdb keeps only in-frame clones here, not all; method: immunoSEQ multiplex PCR. The table shows fewer than 200,000 clones, with about 9% occurring only once. Sequenced sample: PBMCs. The receptors derive from a woman in her thirties in good health and CMV-seropositive.

There are a few counts of this clone. The chain is built from TRBV7-9 and TRBJ1-4, with 10 bases identical to TRBD1. The CDR3 runs 14 residues. Germline CDR1 reads SEHNR; CDR2 reads FQNEAQ (reference sequence). The V gene end was trimmed by 5 bases and the J gene end by 7 bases; junction bases not matched to a gene: 4. The CDR3: CASSRTGGSEKLFF. In DNA form, the CDR3 reads TGTGCCAGCAGCAGGACAGGGGGAAGTGAAAAACTGTTTTTT. Full variable domain (missing parts from reference TRBV7-9 and TRBJ1-4): DTGVSQNPRHKITKRGQNVTFRCDPISEHNRLYWYRQTLGQGPEFLTYFQNEAQLEKSRLLSDRFSAERPKGSFSTLEIQRTEQGDSAMYLCASSRTGGSEKLFFGSGTQLSVL.

This sequence joins TRBV2 and TRBJ2-5; D is unresolved. The V end lost 5 bases, the J end lost 2 bases, and 3 bases lay between the germline ends. The V gene's germline CDR1 is SNHLY and CDR2 FYNNEI. The CDR3 totals 11 residues. The CDR3 loop reads CASSYQETQYF. For the CDR3, the DNA is TGTGCCAGCAGTTATCAAGAGACCCAGTACTTC.